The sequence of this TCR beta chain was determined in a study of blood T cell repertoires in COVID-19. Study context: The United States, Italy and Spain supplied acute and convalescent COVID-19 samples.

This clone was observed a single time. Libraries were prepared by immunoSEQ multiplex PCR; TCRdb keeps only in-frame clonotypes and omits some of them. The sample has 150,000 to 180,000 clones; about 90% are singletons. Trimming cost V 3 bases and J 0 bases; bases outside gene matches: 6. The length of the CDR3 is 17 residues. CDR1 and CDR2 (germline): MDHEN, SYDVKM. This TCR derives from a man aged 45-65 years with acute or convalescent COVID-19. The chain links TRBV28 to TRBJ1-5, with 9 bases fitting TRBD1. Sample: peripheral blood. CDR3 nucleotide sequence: TGTGCCAGCAGTTTTACGGGACAGGGCTTTAGCAATCAGCCCCAGCATTTT. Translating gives CASSFTGQGFSNQPQHF.